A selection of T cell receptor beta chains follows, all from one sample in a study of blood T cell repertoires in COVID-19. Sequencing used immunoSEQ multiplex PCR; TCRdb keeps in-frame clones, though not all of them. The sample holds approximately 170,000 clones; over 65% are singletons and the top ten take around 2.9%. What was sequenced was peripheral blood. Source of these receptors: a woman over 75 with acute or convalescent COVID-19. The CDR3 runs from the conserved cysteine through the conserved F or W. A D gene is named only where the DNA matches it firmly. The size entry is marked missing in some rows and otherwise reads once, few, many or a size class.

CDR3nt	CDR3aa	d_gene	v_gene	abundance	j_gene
TGTGCCAGCAGCCGATTAGCGGGAGAGGGCTACGAGCAGTACTTC	CASSRLAGEGYEQYF	TRBD2	TRBV7-6	.	TRBJ2-7
TGTGCCAGCAGCTTGGGGGGGGCGGGAGGTTTCTACGAGCAGTACTTC	CASSLGGAGGFYEQYF	TRBD2	TRBV5-4	few	TRBJ2-7
TGTGCCAGCAGCTCGACGAGCGGGGGAGAGAAACTGTTTTTT	CASSSTSGGEKLFF	.	TRBV7-9	.	TRBJ1-4
TGTGCCAGCAGCTCTGGGCCCGACACTGAAGCTTTCTTT	CASSSGPDTEAFF	.	TRBV27	.	TRBJ1-1
TGCGCCAGCAGCTTAACCCTAGGGGAGGAAAATTCACCCCTCCACTTT	CASSLTLGEENSPLHF	.	TRBV5-1	.	TRBJ1-6
TGTGCCAGCTCACCACCTCCAGTGGGACAGGGAGGTGGTTTCTTT	CASSPPPVGQGGGFF	TRBD1	TRBV18	.	TRBJ1-1
TGCGCCAGCAGCCAAGATAGCGCCCAGCCCCAGCATTTT	CASSQDSAQPQHF	.	TRBV4-1	once	TRBJ1-5
TGTGCCTGGAAGAAGACAGAAACCTACGAGCAGTACTTC	CAWKKTETYEQYF	.	TRBV30	.	TRBJ2-7
TGCGCCAGCAGCCACGGGACTAGCGGAACCGGGGAGCTGTTTTTT	CASSHGTSGTGELFF	TRBD2	TRBV10-1	.	TRBJ2-2
TGTGCCAGCAGTTTGACCGGGACAGGGCTTTATGGCTACACCTTC	CASSLTGTGLYGYTF	TRBD1	TRBV28	.	TRBJ1-2